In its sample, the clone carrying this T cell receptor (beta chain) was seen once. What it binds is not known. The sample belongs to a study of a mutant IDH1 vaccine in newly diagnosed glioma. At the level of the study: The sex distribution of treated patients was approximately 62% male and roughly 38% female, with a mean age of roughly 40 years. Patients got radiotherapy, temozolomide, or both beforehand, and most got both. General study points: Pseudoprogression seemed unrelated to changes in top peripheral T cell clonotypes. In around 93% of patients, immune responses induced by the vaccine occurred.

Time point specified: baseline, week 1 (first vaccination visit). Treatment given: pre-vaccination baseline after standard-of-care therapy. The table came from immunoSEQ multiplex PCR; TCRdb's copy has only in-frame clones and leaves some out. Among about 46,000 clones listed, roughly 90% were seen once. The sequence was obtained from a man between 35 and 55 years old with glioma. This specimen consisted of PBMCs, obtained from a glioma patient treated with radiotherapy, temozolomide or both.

In DNA form, the CDR3 reads TGTGCCAGTGCATGGGGGGGCGAAGAGACCCAGTACTTC. As protein: CASAWGGEETQYF. The V gene is TRBV11-2, the J gene TRBJ2-5; D is possibly TRBD2 (7 bases). Trimming stripped 9 bases from V and 3 bases from J, with 14 bases between. Germline CDR1 SGHAT, CDR2 FQNNGV. The CDR3 runs to 13 residues.